This T cell receptor beta chain was captured by sequencing in a study of cytomegalovirus exposure and HLA in healthy donors. Study results and limitations: Being productive about 90% or about 30% of the time was typical of most TCR beta V segments in an earlier analysis. Researchers reported in a later analysis that a missense DCLRE1C variant was tied to TCR beta V- and J-gene trimming.

60 Vbeta and 13 Jbeta primers were used in PCR. Produced via immunoSEQ multiplex PCR; TCRdb's table is partial and in-frame only. The table has about 150,000 clones, about 75% seen once. This clone has a handful of counts. Antigen: not known. Germline lookup yields CDR1 MDHEN and CDR2 SYDVKM. This CDR3 is built from 17 residues. After removal of 7 bases from V and 1 base from J, the junction contained 15 bases not matched to a gene. The sequenced material came from PBMCs. The V call is TRBV28, the J call TRBJ1-1; 7 positions match TRBD1. The receptor was isolated from a man aged 18 to 30 in good health and CMV-seronegative. In nucleotides, the CDR3 is TGTGCCAGCACCCCCGTAGGGGACAGTCGAGGGAACACTGAAGCTTTCTTT. As protein: CASTPVGDSRGNTEAFF.